These 19 T cell receptor beta chains share one sample of origin, sequenced in a study of beta chain features in type 1 diabetes. Expressed TCRB transcripts were sequenced because the isolated RNA had all been reverse transcribed beforehand. The repertoire was sequenced with immunoSEQ multiplex PCR; TCRdb's copy has only in-frame clones and lacks some. The sample lists more than 130,000 clones; roughly 7.2% were seen once. Sequencing input: central memory CD4+ T cells from blood. These receptors originate from a woman aged 25 to 39 in good health.

This clone occurred a few times. The J gene is TRBJ2-1, the V gene TRBV27; TRBD2 aligns across 8 bases. The CDR3 extends over 14 amino acids. Trimming took 5 bases from V and 6 from J; bases not matched to a gene: 6. Germline assignment: CDR1 MNHEY and CDR2 SMNVEV (reference sequence). The CDR3 bases are TGTGCCAGCAGTAAGGCGGGAGGTTTCAATGAGCAGTTCTTC. This sequence encodes CASSKAGGFNEQFF.

This clone was observed many times. The chain couples TRBV11-2 to TRBJ2-4, with 9 bases identical to TRBD2. This CDR3 has 14 amino acids. V lost 5 bases, J lost 8 bases, and 7 bases stayed unmatched. Germline V gene lookup returns CDR1 SGHAT and CDR2 FQNNGV. The CDR3 DNA is TGTGCCAGCAGCCCCCGGCGGACTAGCGACATTCAGTACTTC. Translating it yields CASSPRRTSDIQYF. Combining the CDR3 with reference TRBV11-2 and TRBJ2-4 gives the whole variable domain EAGVAQSPRYKIIEKRQSVAFWCNPISGHATLYWYQQILGQGPKLLIQFQNNGVVDDSQLPKDRFSAERLKGVDSTLKIQPAKLEDSAVYLCASSPRRTSDIQYFGAGTRLSVL.

There are a few counts of this clone. The rearrangement joins TRBV19 to TRBJ2-2; D remains ambiguous. The germline V and J ends were trimmed by 0 bases and 6 bases, with 5 bases remaining between them. The CDR3 has 13 amino acids. The germline V gene has CDR1 LNHDA and CDR2 SQIVND (reference sequence). The CDR3 DNA sequence: TGTGCCAGTAGTATAGAAGGAGCCGGGGAGCTGTTTTTT. Translated: CASSIEGAGELFF.

This clone was detected many times. The chain employs TRBV4-2 and TRBJ1-2, with no clear D. Germline CDR1 is LGHNA and CDR2 is YNFKEQ. V lost 1 base and J 6 bases, leaving 12 bases between the germline ends. The CDR3 totals 14 residues. The DNA of the CDR3 is TGTGCCAGCAGCCAAGGGCGGGTAGAAGATGGCTACACCTTC. Its translation is CASSQGRVEDGYTF.

In this sample, this clone turned up many times. The J gene is TRBJ1-2, the V gene TRBV25-1, with D possibly TRBD1 on 6 matching bases. Trimming shortened V by 4 bases and J by 4 bases, and 13 bases separated the two germline ends. The CDR3 loop spans 14 amino acids. Germline V gene lookup returns CDR1 MGHDK and CDR2 SYGVNS. The DNA of the CDR3 is TGTGCCAGCAGTGGGACAGCCGCCTCCTATGGCTACACCTTC. This gives the protein CASSGTAASYGYTF.

The sample holds a few counts of this clone. V gene TRBV2 combines with J gene TRBJ2-1; 11 nucleotides match TRBD2. V gave up 3 bases and J gave up 5 bases; unmatched junction bases: 9. This CDR3 is built from 17 residues. CDR1 SNHLY and CDR2 FYNNEI come from the germline V gene. The CDR3 nucleotides are TGTGCCAGCAGTGACCTAATTAGCGGGAGGGCCGACAATGAGCAGTTCTTC. It codes for CASSDLISGRADNEQFF.

In its sample, this clone was seen many times. The rearrangement joins TRBV6-4 to TRBJ1-2; tentatively, D is TRBD1 (6 bases). The CDR3 runs 13 residues. The germline V gene has CDR1 MRHNA and CDR2 SNTAGT. The V end was cut by 3 bases, the J end by 8 bases, with 13 bases between. CDR3 residues: CASSEPGGRGYTF. CDR3 DNA sequence: TGTGCCAGCAGTGAGCCCGGGGGGCGCGGCTACACCTTC.

The chain recombines TRBV2 with TRBJ2-1, with D possibly being TRBD1 (5 bases). Germline V gives CDR1 SNHLY, CDR2 FYNNEI. V lost 4 bases to trimming and J lost 0 bases, with 16 bases between them. The CDR3 has 17 residues. The CDR3 DNA follows: TGTGCCAGCAGTGGGCCCTTTTCTAGGGGCTCCTACAATGAGCAGTTCTTC. It encodes CASSGPFSRGSYNEQFF.

This sequence joins TRBV9 and TRBJ1-4; D may be TRBD1 (6 bases). V was shortened by 10 bases and J by 6 bases, with 22 bases between the two germline ends. The germline V gene has CDR1 SGDLS and CDR2 YYNGEE. The length of the CDR3 is 15 residues. For the CDR3, the DNA is TGTGCCTTCCCACGTTGGGGGCGAAAGGATGAAAAACTGTTTTTT. The encoded protein is CAFPRWGRKDEKLFF.

This clone was counted between two and nine times. The same CDR3 also results from other DNA sequences found in this sample. This sequence joins TRBV6-1 and TRBJ2-3; maybe TRBD1 (6 bases). CDR3 length: 14 residues. Between the trimmed V and J ends, which lost 6 bases and 0 bases, there was a span of 10 bases. The germline V gene encodes CDR1 MNHNS and CDR2 SASEGT. CDR3: CASRDRTSTDTQYF. CDR3 bases: TGTGCCAGCAGAGACAGGACTAGCACAGATACGCAGTATTTT.

V gene TRBV21-1 combines with J gene TRBJ1-1; the table gives TRBD1 as D, unverified against the DNA. TRBV21-1 is a known pseudogene. The CDR3 has 17 amino acids. The CDR3 DNA is TGTGCCAGCAGGACAAAGACACAGGAGAAGAAGAACACTGAAGCTTTCTTT. Its translation is CASRTKTQEKKNTEAFF.

This clone was found many times. V and J are TRBV10-3 and TRBJ2-5; 11 nucleotides match TRBD2. CDR1 ENHRY and CDR2 SYGVKD come from the germline V gene. The junction had 1 base not matched to a gene; V was cut back by 5 bases and J by 2 bases. The CDR3 has 14 amino acids. DNA of the CDR3: TGTGCCATCAGTACTAGCGGGAGTCAAGAGACCCAGTACTTC. This gives the protein CAISTSGSQETQYF.

At least ten counts were recorded for this clone. The chain couples TRBV30 to TRBJ2-5; 8 bases map to TRBD1. CDR1 is GTSNPN and CDR2 is SVGIG in the germline V gene (reference sequence). V lost 1 base to trimming and J lost 1 base; unmatched junction nucleotides: 2. The CDR3 length is 14 residues. The CDR3 protein is CAWSAGTGQETQYF. The CDR3 DNA follows: TGTGCCTGGAGTGCCGGGACAGGCCAAGAGACCCAGTACTTC.

In this sample, this clone turned up a few times. V is TRBV7-3 and J is TRBJ2-1; a weak D match, TRBD1 (6 bases). Per germline, CDR1 SGHTA and CDR2 FQGTGA. Trimming cost V 2 bases and J 9 bases, with 14 bases left between them. This CDR3 is built from 14 residues. CDR3 bases: TGTGCCAGCAGCTTAGTTTCAGGGGCTAGTGAGCAGTTCTTC. Translation: CASSLVSGASEQFF.

The genes are TRBV7-2 and TRBJ2-7, with D uncertain. V dropped 2 bases and J dropped 3 bases, with 5 bases sitting between them. The CDR3 is 12 residues long. Germline CDR1 SGHTA, CDR2 FQGNSA. CDR3 amino acids: CASSLNNYEQYF. In nucleotides, the CDR3 is TGTGCCAGCAGCTTAAACAACTACGAGCAGTACTTC.

This clone came up a few times. The chain combines TRBV5-1 with TRBJ1-1; 11 bases are a match to TRBD1. The CDR3 is 16 amino acids. J lost 6 bases, V lost 0 bases, and 7 bases had no gene match. Germline V lookup: CDR1 SGHRS, CDR2 YFSETQ. The CDR3 sequence is CASSLAGGQGAPEAFF. The DNA for the CDR3 is TGCGCCAGCAGCTTGGCCGGTGGACAGGGGGCCCCTGAAGCTTTCTTT. Filled out from reference TRBV5-1 and TRBJ1-1, the complete variable domain reads KAGVTQTPRYLIKTRGQQVTLSCSPISGHRSVSWYQQTPGQGLQFLFEYFSETQRNKGNFPGRFSGRQFSNSRSEMNVSTLELGDSALYLCASSLAGGQGAPEAFFGQGTRLTVV.

The sample holds a few counts of this clone. The chain couples TRBV18 to TRBJ2-5; TRBD2 aligns across 7 bases. Germline V gene lookup returns CDR1 KGHSH and CDR2 LQKENI. The CDR3 runs 16 residues. The J segment lost 4 bases and the V segment lost 3 bases, leaving 11 bases of the junction unmatched. The CDR3 sequence: CASSPLAEPGPETQYF. CDR3 bases: TGTGCCAGCTCACCTCTAGCGGAGCCAGGCCCAGAGACCCAGTACTTC.

This chain links TRBV28 with TRBJ2-1; TRBD1 might be the D (7 bases). V was cut by 8 bases and J by 5 bases, with 16 bases left in between. In germline, CDR1 is MDHEN, CDR2 SYDVKM. CDR3 length: 14 amino acids. The CDR3 DNA is TGTGCCAGCCGTCAGGGGGGAGCGAACAATGAGCAGTTCTTC. This sequence encodes CASRQGGANNEQFF.

This clone was seen a few times. The chain recombines TRBV29-1 with TRBJ2-7; 9 nucleotides agree with TRBD1. The V gene's germline CDR1 is SQVTM and CDR2 ANQGSEA. The V segment lost 5 bases and the J segment 6 bases; nucleotides outside the gene matches: 8. The CDR3 is 13 residues long. The CDR3 spells CSVMGQGISEQYF. CDR3 nucleotide sequence: TGCAGCGTTATGGGACAGGGCATTTCCGAGCAGTACTTC.